This T cell receptor (beta chain) emerged from a study of cytomegalovirus exposure and HLA in healthy donors. The CDR3 contains 15 residues. Germline V lookup: CDR1 SEHNR, CDR2 FQNEAQ (reference sequence). A multiplex PCR was run with 60 Vbeta primers and 13 Jbeta primers. Assay: immunoSEQ multiplex PCR; the TCRdb copy retains only in-frame clones and omits some. The repertoire consists of fewer than 300,000 clones, with 86% occurring once and the leading ten covering almost 4%. This clone was observed a single time. Sequence at one end of the junction differs from germline and may be a read error. The J gene is TRBJ1-4, the V gene TRBV7-9; 7 positions match TRBD1. The source is a man aged 40-49 years in good health and CMV-seropositive. Sequenced material: PBMCs. The CDR3 reads CSSSFLQGLGEKLFF. CDR3 nucleotide sequence: TGTTCCAGCAGCTTCTTACAGGGGTTAGGTGAAAAACTGTTTTTT. Complete variable domain (other parts from reference TRBV7-9 and TRBJ1-4): DTGVSQNPRHKITKRGQNVTFRCDPISEHNRLYWYRQTLGQGPEFLTYFQNEAQLEKSRLLSDRFSAERPKGSFSTLEIQRTEQGDSAMYLCSSSFLQGLGEKLFFGSGTQLSVL.